This T cell receptor beta chain was recorded in a study of metastatic and nonmetastatic thyroid tumors. Study-wide results and limits: Benign nodules were reported to have significantly lower TCR beta diversity than malignant thyroid tumors, in blood and tumor.

Ahead of thyroid surgery, no patient had received treatment of any kind. CDR1 and CDR2 from the germline V gene are MNHNS and SASEGT. With 7 bases clipped from V and 3 bases from J, the junction kept 8 bases outside the gene matches. The CDR3 extends over 14 amino acids. To note about this clone: Antigen specificity is unknown.

TCRdb reassembled clones from the PCR reads with MiXCR. The sample consists of about 15,000 clones, around 32% of them appearing once. The chain employs TRBV6-1 and TRBJ1-1, with TRBD1 matching 7 bases. The clonotype was recovered from a male donor with papillary thyroid cancer or a benign thyroid nodule (not recorded which). Some clones in this sample may be carry-over from other donors' samples. The sequenced material came from tumor tissue. The chain's CDR3 is CASTSDRVDTEAFF. The CDR3, as DNA: TGTGCCAGCACCTCTGACAGGGTCGACACTGAAGCTTTCTTT.